A single sample gave rise to the 12 T cell receptor beta chains below, sequenced in a study of cytomegalovirus exposure and HLA in healthy donors. PCR used 60 Vbeta primers and 13 Jbeta primers. Produced via immunoSEQ multiplex PCR; TCRdb's table is partial and in-frame only. The sample lists tens of thousands of clones, approximately 65% occurring once. The sequenced sample consisted of PBMCs. The receptors were gathered from a woman in her twenties or thirties in good health and CMV-seropositive.

The genes are TRBV6-5 and TRBJ1-1; D is unclear. The CDR3 spans 14 residues. CDR1 MNHEY and CDR2 SVGAGI come from the germline V gene. Trimming stripped 5 bases from V and 0 bases from J, with 10 bases between. CDR3 loop: CASSPIGVNTEAFF. The DNA for the CDR3 is TGTGCCAGCAGTCCCATCGGGGTGAACACTGAAGCTTTCTTT.

V and J are TRBV11-3 and TRBJ2-5, with a possible D match to TRBD1 (6 bases). Germline CDR1 reads SGHNT; CDR2 reads YENEEA. The V gene lost 4 bases and the J gene lost 4 bases, with 10 bases spanning the gap. The CDR3 contains 13 residues. The CDR3 coding sequence is TGTGCCAGCAGCTGGACAGTTCGAGAGACCCAGTACTTC. Encoded protein: CASSWTVRETQYF.

The chain uses TRBV19 and TRBJ1-1; no firm D call. This CDR3 comprises 15 residues. Germline CDR1 is LNHDA and CDR2 is SQIVND (reference sequence). Trimming took 6 bases from V and 1 from J, leaving 15 bases between them. In DNA form, the CDR3 reads TGTGCCAGTAGCTCCGACTTGGTGCCGAACACTGAAGCTTTCTTT. Translation gives CASSSDLVPNTEAFF.

This chain joins TRBV7-3 and TRBJ1-6; tentatively, D is TRBD1 (5 bases). The CDR3 is 17 amino acids. Trimming shortened V by 3 bases and J by 9 bases, and 21 bases separated the two germline ends. CDR1 SGHTA and CDR2 FQGTGA come from the germline V gene. As DNA, the CDR3 is TGTGCCAGCAGCTTTAATCTGGTCAGGACATGGACTTCACCCCTCCACTTT. Translated, it gives CASSFNLVRTWTSPLHF.

The chain has TRBV6-5 and TRBJ1-3; D possibly corresponds to TRBD1 (5 bases). Germline values: CDR1 MNHEY, CDR2 SVGAGI. The CDR3 has 14 residues. V shed 0 bases and J shed 9 bases, with 12 bases lying between them. CDR3 bases: TGTGCCAGCAGTTACTCGAGGGCGGGGCCCACCATATATTTT. Translating it yields CASSYSRAGPTIYF.

Notes on this clone: An end of the junction does not agree with germline; a read error may underlie this. The rearrangement links TRBV20-1 to TRBJ2-1; D remains unclear. This CDR3 spans 11 amino acids. Germline lookup yields CDR1 DFQATT and CDR2 SNEGSKA (reference sequence). For the CDR3, the DNA is TGCAGTGCTGGGCAGTACAAGGAGCAGTTCTTC. Translation: CSAGQYKEQFF.

This clone has only a few counts. V is TRBV10-3 and J is TRBJ1-1, with TRBD1 identical over 9 bases. The CDR3 is made up of 14 amino acids. J lost 7 bases, V lost 3 bases, and 6 bases had no gene match. Germline V gene data show CDR1 as ENHRY and CDR2 as SYGVKD. CDR3 sequence: CAISDKDRGNEAFF. CDR3 nucleotide sequence: TGTGCCATCAGTGACAAGGACAGGGGAAATGAAGCTTTCTTT.

This clone has just one count. The chain combines TRBV2 with TRBJ2-5, with TRBD2 matching 13 bases. Germline CDR1 is SNHLY and CDR2 is FYNNEI. The CDR3 has 16 amino acids. With 6 bases clipped from V and 1 base from J, the junction kept 5 bases outside the gene matches. This CDR3 is CASRSGLAGAQETQYF. CDR3 nucleotide sequence: TGTGCCAGCAGATCAGGACTAGCGGGGGCCCAAGAGACCCAGTACTTC.

The rearrangement links TRBV10-2 to TRBJ1-1; weak D call: TRBD1 (6 bases). This CDR3 contains 13 residues. Per the germline V gene, CDR1 is WSHSY and CDR2 is SAAADI. The V gene lost 8 bases and the J gene lost 4 bases, with 14 bases spanning the gap. DNA for the CDR3: TGCGCCAGCGCCCTTGGGGGGGCCACTGAAGCTTTCTTT. Translated: CASALGGATEAFF.

This clone was found a few times. The junction and the germline gene differ at one end; a read error may be behind it. This chain connects TRBV19 to TRBJ1-2, with D perhaps matching TRBD1 (6 bases). The CDR3 extends over 13 amino acids. Germline loops: CDR1 LNHDA, CDR2 SQIVND (reference sequence). The CDR3 DNA sequence: TGTGCCAGTAGTATGCTGGGGGCGCTTGGCTACCCCTTC. Encoded protein: CASSMLGALGYPF.

The chain employs TRBV4-1 and TRBJ1-5, with a tentative D call TRBD1 (6 bases). The CDR3 is made up of 14 amino acids. V was cut by 1 base and J by 9 bases, with 13 bases left in between. The V gene's germline CDR1 is MGHRA and CDR2 YSYEKL. CDR3 in amino acids: CASSQAAGATPQHF. The CDR3, as DNA: TGCGCCAGCAGCCAAGCTGCAGGGGCTACGCCCCAGCATTTT.

This clone was found a few times. The chain is built from TRBV25-1 and TRBJ1-1; TRBD1 matches at 7 bases. The CDR3 is 13 residues long. Trimming at V came to 6 bases and at J to 6 bases, leaving 7 bases not matched to a gene. Germline assignment: CDR1 MGHDK and CDR2 SYGVNS. The CDR3 region is CASRWARGAEAFF. CDR3 DNA sequence: TGTGCCAGCAGGTGGGCCAGGGGGGCTGAAGCTTTCTTT.